This TCR beta chain emerged from a study of blood T cells in healthy people across ages. Study findings and constraints: Significant beta diversity loss was already apparent by age approximately 42, declining roughly linearly. Diversity estimated from one million T cells was considered an underestimate.

A word on this clonotype: Its antigen is undetermined.

Sample-barcoded 5' priming and a J-beta primer mix drove a second PCR of about 6 to 11 cycles. MiXCR was run by TCRdb on the 5' RACE reads, yielding one entry per CDR3 protein. The sample lists a few hundred thousand distinct CDR3 sequences; 27% were seen once. Germline loops: CDR1 MGHDK, CDR2 SYGVNS. V was cut by 3 bases and J by 5 bases, with 13 bases left in between. The length of the CDR3 is 14 residues. This sample also appeared in a second study, on T cells of mothers and their children. That investigation notes: Nobody spotted any persistent microchimeric T cell clones.

The receptor was isolated from a boy younger than 10 in good health. The V call is TRBV25-1, the J call TRBJ2-5, with a tentative D call TRBD2 (6 bases). Sequenced: blood. The CDR3 is CASSDRLELETQYF. CDR3 bases: TGTGCCAGCAGTGACAGACTAGAACTCGAGACCCAGTACTTC.